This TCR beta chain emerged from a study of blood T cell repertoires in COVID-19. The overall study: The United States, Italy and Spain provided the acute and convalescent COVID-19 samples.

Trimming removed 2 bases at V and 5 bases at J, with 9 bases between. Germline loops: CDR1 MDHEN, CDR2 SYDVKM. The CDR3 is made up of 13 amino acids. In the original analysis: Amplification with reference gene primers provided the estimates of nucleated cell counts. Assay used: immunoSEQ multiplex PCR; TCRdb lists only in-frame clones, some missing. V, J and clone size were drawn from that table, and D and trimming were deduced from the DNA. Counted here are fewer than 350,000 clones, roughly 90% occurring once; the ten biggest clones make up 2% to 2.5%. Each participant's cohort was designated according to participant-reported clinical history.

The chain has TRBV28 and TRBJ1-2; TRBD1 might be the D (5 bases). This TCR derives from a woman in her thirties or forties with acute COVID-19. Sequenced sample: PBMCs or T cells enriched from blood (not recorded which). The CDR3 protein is CASSLRGRYGYTF. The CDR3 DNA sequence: TGTGCCAGCAGTTTAAGGGGCAGGTATGGCTACACCTTC.